The entry below gives a single T cell receptor (beta chain) sequence along with its context. Its antigen remains unidentified. Base quality data are lacking; no much larger clone is found one base away. Looking up the germline V gene yields CDR1 SGHRS and CDR2 YFSETQ. V loses 0 bases, J loses 5 bases, and the germline ends lie 14 bases apart. The CDR3 contains 15 residues, cysteine and phenylalanine counted. The kept DNA is CDR3 alone, 45 bases in frame from the first base. Whole blood was collected in K2EDTA tubes by collaborating institutions according to the institutions' own protocols. For TCRbeta analysis, collaborators shipped samples in one of three forms: frozen whole blood, isolated PBMCs, or DNA extracted from either of those sample types. The immunoSEQ Assay, a bias-controlled multiplex PCR, was used to amplify TCRbeta CDR3 regions from genomic DNA. Per the source publication's procedure: The number of nucleated cells in each sample was estimated by amplification of reference gene primers within the assay. To quantify the absolute abundance of each unique TCRbeta CDR3 rearrangement, sequence reads were collapsed and filtered. For each sample, productive Simpson clonality was calculated as the square root of Simpson's diversity index over productive rearrangements. TCRdb's version of the immuneACCESS table is confined to in-frame rearrangements and falls short of the full clone set. An unresolved V gene accounts for under half of the shortfall where checked; the remainder is of unknown origin. The V and J calls and clone size were taken over from that table, and D and trimming were inferred from the DNA. This sample has 100,000 to 150,000 clones in its table, and around 82% of those were observed once. In total, the top ten clones hold about 5.4% of the sample.

The source of the sample is a study of blood T cell repertoires in COVID-19 (dated by TCRdb to 2019 to 2021). Regarding the study in general: Samples covering the acute and convalescent phases of COVID-19 were provided by collaborators in the United States, Italy and Spain. Samples came from the ongoing ImmuneRACE study (first 160 participants) plus 1,254 subjects from 6 global collaborators. The sample metadata nearly always contained a de-identified subject ID, COVID-19 status, age in years and sex. HLA class I and class II types, where available, came from metadata supplied by the sample provider rather than from assay-based typing. The dataset comprised deeply sampled blood TCRbeta repertoires from subjects exposed to, actively infected with, or recovered from COVID-19. The repertoires were released in a freely available public database meant as a resource for research on the immune response to SARS-CoV-2. The prospective study material was composed of cDNA or gDNA derived from T cells, B-cell-depleted T cells, or PBMCs.

The paper as a whole reports these results and caveats: How much clinical and demographic metadata was included differed by source and by participant, and the metadata was provided uncurated.

The sequence joins TRBV5-1 to TRBJ1-2; TRBD1 could be the D gene, as 5 bases match. This receptor was identified in an older man with active or convalescent COVID-19. Sequencing used peripheral blood. CDR3 reads: CASSLAPTGAYGYTF. The nucleotide sequence is TGCGCCAGCAGCTTGGCCCCCACAGGCGCGTATGGCTACACCTTC.